These 26 T cell receptor beta chains were all obtained from the same sample, sequenced in a study of PD-L1 blockade in urothelial cancer. Time point of the sample: pretreatment peripheral blood. Produced via immunoSEQ multiplex PCR; TCRdb's table is partial and in-frame only. The sample has about 72,000 clones, around 87% seen once. Sequenced material: PBMCs, taken around atezolizumab (anti-PD-L1) treatment. The source of these receptors is a man between 60 and 75 years old with urothelial cancer.

The chain employs TRBV19 and TRBJ2-3; D perhaps matches TRBD2 (6 bases). The CDR3 loop spans 15 amino acids. Per germline, CDR1 LNHDA and CDR2 SQIVND (reference sequence). Trimming took 5 bases from V and 1 from J, leaving 13 bases between them. CDR3 bases: TGTGCCAGTAGTGAACGGGGCGGGGGCACAGATACGCAGTATTTT. This translates into CASSERGGGTDTQYF.

V is TRBV6-6 and J is TRBJ1-1; 7 bases are a match to TRBD1. This CDR3 contains 11 residues. With 4 bases clipped from V and 7 bases from J, the junction kept 0 bases outside the gene matches. Looked up from germline, CDR1 is MNHNY and CDR2 is SVGAGI (reference sequence). Written as DNA, the CDR3 is TGTGCCAGCAGTTGGGACAGTGAAGCTTTCTTT. This encodes CASSWDSEAFF.

This clone showed up just a few times. The chain recombines TRBV12-5 with TRBJ2-2, with 12 bases identical to TRBD1. Trimming took 3 bases from V and 0 from J; bases not matched to a gene: 5. Germline CDR1 LGHNT, CDR2 FRNRAP. The CDR3 runs 18 residues. The CDR3, as DNA: TGTGCTAGTGGTTTTGGGGACAGGGGGCGTTCGAACACCGGGGAGCTGTTTTTT. Its translation is CASGFGDRGRSNTGELFF.

The chain combines TRBV5-1 with TRBJ2-1, with a tentative D call TRBD2 (5 bases). Germline V gene data show CDR1 as SGHRS and CDR2 as YFSETQ. The CDR3 length is 15 residues. V lost 0 bases, J lost 2 bases, and 9 bases lay in between. The CDR3 sequence is CASSLGEGPYNEQFF. CDR3 nucleotide sequence: TGCGCCAGCAGCTTGGGAGAGGGTCCCTACAATGAGCAGTTCTTC.

The chain links TRBV6-1 to TRBJ1-2, with unresolved D. The V gene's germline CDR1 is MNHNS and CDR2 SASEGT. This CDR3 is 13 amino acids long. The germline V and J ends were trimmed by 6 bases and 1 base, with 9 bases remaining between them. The CDR3 DNA follows: TGTGCCAGCAGCCCGGGAATTAACTATGGCTACACCTTC. Encoded protein: CASSPGINYGYTF.

This clone was counted once. The chain combines TRBV19 with TRBJ1-2; D might be TRBD1 (5 bases). CDR1 and CDR2 from the germline V gene are LNHDA and SQIVND (reference sequence). Trimming stripped 3 bases from V and 8 bases from J, with 19 bases between. The CDR3 consists of 15 residues. This CDR3 is CASSIGLGRGGGYTF. The CDR3 DNA reads as TGTGCCAGTAGTATTGGATTGGGACGGGGGGGAGGCTACACCTTC.

This clone came up a few times. The J gene is TRBJ2-7, the V gene TRBV6-1; possibly TRBD2 for D (7 bases). The CDR3 sequence is 14 residues long. The germline V and J ends were trimmed by 8 bases and 0 bases, with 14 bases remaining between them. CDR1 and CDR2 from the germline V gene are MNHNS and SASEGT. The CDR3 protein is CASLIRGGSYEQYF. For the CDR3, the DNA is TGTGCCAGCCTAATAAGGGGGGGCTCCTACGAGCAGTACTTC.

The V and J genes are TRBV7-9 and TRBJ1-5, with 7 bases that match TRBD1. V was pared by 6 bases and J by 0 bases, with 5 bases of the junction left unmatched. CDR3 size: 15 residues. The germline gives CDR1 SEHNR, CDR2 FQNEAQ (reference sequence). The CDR3 nucleotides are TGTGCCAGCAGTAATCAGGGGGTTAGCAATCAGCCCCAGCATTTT. Its protein is CASSNQGVSNQPQHF.

The CDR3 is CASSPGGTGRHGYTF. The CDR3 DNA reads as TGTGCCAGCAGCCCAGGGGGTACAGGGAGACATGGCTACACCTTC. V usage is TRBV7-2 and J usage is TRBJ1-2; TRBD1 matches 7 bases. The length of the CDR3 is 15 residues. CDR1 SGHTA and CDR2 FQGNSA come from the germline V gene. Losses at the gene ends were 5 bases for V and 6 bases for J; bases not matched to a gene: 12. The complete variable domain, with remaining parts taken from reference TRBV7-2 and TRBJ1-2, reads GAGVSQSPSNKVTEKGKDVELRCDPISGHTALYWYRQSLGQGLEFLIYFQGNSAPDKSGLPSDRFSAERTGGSVSTLTIQRTQQEDSAVYLCASSPGGTGRHGYTFGSGTRLTVV.

In this sample, this clone turned up once. This chain links TRBV9 with TRBJ2-2, with 8 bases aligning to TRBD2. The CDR3 contains 14 residues. Germline assignment: CDR1 SGDLS and CDR2 YYNGEE. The V segment lost 4 bases and the J segment 6 bases; nucleotides outside the gene matches: 5. CDR3: CASSLGGLAGELFF. The DNA for the CDR3 is TGTGCCAGCAGCTTAGGGGGACTAGCCGGGGAGCTGTTTTTT.

The CDR3 DNA sequence: TGTGCCGGGAAACGGGGCTCTGGAAACACCATATATTTT. The encoded protein is CAGKRGSGNTIYF. This chain uses TRBV6-6 with TRBJ1-3, with D uncertain. V lost 11 bases to trimming and J lost 0 bases, with 11 bases between them. The CDR3 is 13 residues long. The V gene's germline CDR1 is MNHNY and CDR2 SVGAGI (reference sequence).

V and J are TRBV27 and TRBJ2-5; TRBD1 aligns across 10 bases. Per the germline V gene, CDR1 is MNHEY and CDR2 is SMNVEV (reference sequence). V lost 5 bases and J lost 2; bases outside the gene matches: 11. CDR3 length equals 17 residues. The CDR3 nucleotides read TGTGCCAGCAGTCCCGAGCGGGACAGGGGTTTACAAGAGACCCAGTACTTC. It codes for CASSPERDRGLQETQYF.

J is TRBJ1-1 and V is TRBV6-5, with a tentative D call TRBD1 (5 bases). The CDR3 totals 11 residues. Germline-derived CDR1 and CDR2 are MNHEY and SVGAGI. Trimming took off 4 bases at V and 11 bases at J, with 11 bases between the two ends. CDR3 amino acids: CASSSSGQAFF. CDR3 nucleotides: TGTGCCAGCAGTTCCTCGGGGCAGGCTTTCTTT.

The chain links TRBV14 to TRBJ2-2; D uncertain. The CDR3 has 15 residues. With 6 bases removed from V and 0 bases from J, the gap between germline ends came to 11 bases. In germline, CDR1 is SGHDN, CDR2 FVKESK. This chain's CDR3 is CASSRVSPNTGELFF. The CDR3 nucleotides are TGTGCCAGCAGTCGGGTGTCACCGAACACCGGGGAGCTGTTTTTT.

This chain joins TRBV11-3 and TRBJ1-1; tentatively, D is TRBD1 (5 bases). The length of the CDR3 is 13 residues. V gave up 9 bases and J gave up 3 bases, with 14 bases separating them. Germline V CDR1 and CDR2: SGHNT, YENEEA. CDR3 coding DNA: TGTGCCAGGAGACAGCAACCCTACACTGAAGCTTTCTTT. This sequence encodes CARRQQPYTEAFF.

V usage is TRBV5-1 and J usage is TRBJ1-6, with TRBD1 identical over 11 bases. The germline V gene has CDR1 SGHRS and CDR2 YFSETQ. J was trimmed by 7 bases and V by 4 bases; bases with no gene match: 4. CDR3 length: 15 residues. The CDR3 DNA reads TGCGCCAGCAGCGATTGGACAGGGGGCAATTCACCCCTCCACTTT. Protein sequence: CASSDWTGGNSPLHF.

This clone occurred once. This chain uses TRBV19 with TRBJ2-1; D perhaps matches TRBD2 (7 bases). The CDR3 loop spans 15 amino acids. The V end lost 2 bases, the J end lost 3 bases, and 11 bases lay between the germline ends. Germline CDR1 LNHDA, CDR2 SQIVND (reference sequence). CDR3 DNA: TGTGCCAGTAGTATAAGTAGGGGGGGCTACAATGAGCAGTTCTTC. It translates to CASSISRGGYNEQFF.

The rearrangement links TRBV5-8 to TRBJ1-5, with 9 bases identical to TRBD1. Germline V gene lookup returns CDR1 SGHTS and CDR2 YDEGEE. V dropped 0 bases and J dropped 3; count of bases not matched to a gene: 4. The CDR3 runs to 16 residues. The CDR3 DNA sequence: TGTGCCAGCAGCTTGGGGACAGGGGATATCAATCAGCCCCAGCATTTT. Residues: CASSLGTGDINQPQHF.

J is TRBJ2-7 and V is TRBV6-6, with TRBD1 matching 11 bases. V trimming: 3 bases; J trimming: 3 bases; junction bases outside the gene matches: 4. The CDR3 has 15 residues. CDR1 is MNHNY, CDR2 SVGAGI, per germline (reference sequence). CDR3 bases: TGTGCCAGCAGTTATCCGGGACAGGGGGACTACGAGCAGTACTTC. Its translation: CASSYPGQGDYEQYF.

The chain carries TRBV28 and TRBJ2-7; tentatively, D is TRBD2 (6 bases). Deletions cut 10 bases from V and 3 bases from J, with 10 bases between. The CDR3 spans 11 residues. CDR1 and CDR2 from the germline V gene are MDHEN and SYDVKM. Written as DNA, the CDR3 is TGTGCCACTACGGGGGTCTACGAGCAGTACTTC. It encodes CATTGVYEQYF.

This chain joins TRBV18 and TRBJ1-5; D possibly corresponds to TRBD1 (6 bases). This CDR3 spans 16 amino acids. Germline V gene sequence: CDR1 KGHSH, CDR2 LQKENI. V was trimmed by 3 bases and J by 3 bases, leaving 15 bases between them. CDR3 sequence: CASSPAGTQDNQPQHF. The CDR3 DNA sequence: TGTGCCAGCTCACCGGCCGGGACACAAGACAATCAGCCCCAGCATTTT. The whole variable domain, remainder taken from reference TRBV18 and TRBJ1-5, is NAGVMQNPRHLVRRRGQEARLRCSPMKGHSHVYWYRQLPEEGLKFMVYLQKENIIDESGMPKERFSAEFPKEGPSILRIQQVVRGDSAAYFCASSPAGTQDNQPQHFGDGTRLSIL.

The chain combines TRBV5-1 with TRBJ2-5, with D possibly matching TRBD1 (7 bases). The V end lost 5 bases, the J end lost 7 bases, and 24 bases lay between the germline ends. This CDR3 comprises 16 residues. The germline V gene encodes CDR1 SGHRS and CDR2 YFSETQ. The CDR3 sequence is CASRPEATGQGGTQYF. The CDR3 DNA reads as TGCGCCAGCAGACCGGAGGCGACAGGGCAGGGAGGGACCCAGTACTTC. The whole variable domain, remainder taken from reference TRBV5-1 and TRBJ2-5, is KAGVTQTPRYLIKTRGQQVTLSCSPISGHRSVSWYQQTPGQGLQFLFEYFSETQRNKGNFPGRFSGRQFSNSRSEMNVSTLELGDSALYLCASRPEATGQGGTQYFGPGTRLLVL.

In its sample, this clone was seen a few times. The chain uses TRBV13 and TRBJ2-5, with 9 bases matching TRBD1. Germline V gene sequence: CDR1 PRHDT, CDR2 FYEKMQ (reference sequence). CDR3 length: 14 residues. With 4 bases clipped from V and 5 bases from J, the junction kept 5 bases outside the gene matches. The CDR3 protein is CASSSQGAQETQYF. The CDR3, as DNA: TGTGCCAGCAGCTCACAGGGGGCGCAGGAGACCCAGTACTTC.

This clone was seen once. CDR3 DNA sequence: TGTGCCAGCAGGGACGGGACTACTTATGATACGCAGTATTTT. It translates to CASRDGTTYDTQYF. The chain joins TRBV6-6 to TRBJ2-3; 7 bases fit TRBD2. Per the germline V gene, CDR1 is MNHNY and CDR2 is SVGAGI (reference sequence). J was trimmed by 6 bases and V by 6 bases; bases with no gene match: 9. This CDR3 is built from 14 residues.

Worth noting for this clone: The CDR3 end shows no conserved phenylalanine or tryptophan, and so a read error is likely. The chain has TRBV18 and TRBJ2-3; possibly TRBD2 for D (7 bases). In germline, CDR1 is KGHSH, CDR2 LQKENI. CDR3 length: 15 residues. V lost 2 bases and J 6 bases, leaving 15 bases between the germline ends. The CDR3 here is CASSPGGAVGDTQYL. DNA for the CDR3: TGTGCCAGCTCACCAGGGGGGGCCGTCGGGGATACGCAGTATCTT.

V is TRBV11-2 and J is TRBJ2-7; D may be TRBD1 (7 bases). This CDR3 contains 16 residues. CDR1 and CDR2 (germline): SGHAT, FQNNGV. Trimming pared 5 bases from V and 1 base from J, leaving 18 bases between. The CDR3 reads CASSHRRGPGSYEQYF. In DNA, the CDR3 is TGTGCCAGCAGCCACAGGAGGGGGCCGGGGTCCTACGAGCAGTACTTC.